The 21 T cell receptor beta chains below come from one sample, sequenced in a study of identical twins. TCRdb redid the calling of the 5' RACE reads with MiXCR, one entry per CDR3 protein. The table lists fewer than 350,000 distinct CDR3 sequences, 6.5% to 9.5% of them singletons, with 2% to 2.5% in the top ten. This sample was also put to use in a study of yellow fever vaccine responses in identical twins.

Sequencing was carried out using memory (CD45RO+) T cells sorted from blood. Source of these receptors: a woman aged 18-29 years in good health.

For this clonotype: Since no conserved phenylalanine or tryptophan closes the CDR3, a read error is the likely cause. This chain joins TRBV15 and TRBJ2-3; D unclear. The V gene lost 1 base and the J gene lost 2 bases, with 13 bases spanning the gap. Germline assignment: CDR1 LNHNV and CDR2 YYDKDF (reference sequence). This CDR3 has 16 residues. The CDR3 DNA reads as TGTGCCACCAGCAGAGTGGGTAGCCCGCCCACAGATACGCAGTATTCT. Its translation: CATSRVGSPPTDTQYS.

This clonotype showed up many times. CDR3 loop: CASRGAGDTQYF. The CDR3 coding sequence is TGTGCCAGCAGGGGAGCGGGCGATACGCAGTATTTT. This rearrangement joins TRBV7-9 to TRBJ2-3, with a tentative D call TRBD2 (6 bases). CDR1 and CDR2 from the germline V gene are SEHNR and FQNEAQ (reference sequence). Trimming removed 6 bases at V and 6 bases at J, with 10 bases between. The length of the CDR3 is 12 residues.

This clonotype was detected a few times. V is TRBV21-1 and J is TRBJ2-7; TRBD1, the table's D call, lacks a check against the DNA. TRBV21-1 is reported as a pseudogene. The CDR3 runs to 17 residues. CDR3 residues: CASSKKRRKGKGYEQYV. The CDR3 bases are TGTGCCAGCAGCAAAAAGCGCCGGAAGGGAAAGGGATACGAGCAGTACGTC.

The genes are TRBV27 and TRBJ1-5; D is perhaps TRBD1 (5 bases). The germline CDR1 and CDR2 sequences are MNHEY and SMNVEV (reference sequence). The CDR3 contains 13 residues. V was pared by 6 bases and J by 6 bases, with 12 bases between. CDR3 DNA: TGTGCCAGCAGGGGTATGGGGGTTCAGCCCCAGCATTTT. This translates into CASRGMGVQPQHF.

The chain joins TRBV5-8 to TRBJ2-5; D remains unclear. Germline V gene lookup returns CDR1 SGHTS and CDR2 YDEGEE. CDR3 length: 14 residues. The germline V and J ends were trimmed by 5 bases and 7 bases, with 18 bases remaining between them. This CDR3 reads CASSRARLTGTQYF. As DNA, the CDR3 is TGTGCCAGCAGTCGGGCGAGGCTAACTGGGACCCAGTACTTC. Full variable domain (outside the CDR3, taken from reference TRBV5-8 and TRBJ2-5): EAGVTQSPTHLIKTRGQQATLRCSPISGHTSVYWYQQALGLGLQFLLWYDEGEERNRGNFPPRFSGRQFPNYSSELNVNALELEDSALYLCASSRARLTGTQYFGPGTRLLVL.

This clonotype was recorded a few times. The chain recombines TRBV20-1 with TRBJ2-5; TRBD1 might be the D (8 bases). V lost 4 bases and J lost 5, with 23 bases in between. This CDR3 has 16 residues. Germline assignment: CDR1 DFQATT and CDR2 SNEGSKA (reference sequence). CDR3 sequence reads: CSATDRGRGAVETQYF. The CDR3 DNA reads TGCAGTGCTACAGACAGGGGTCGGGGGGCTGTGGAGACCCAGTACTTC.

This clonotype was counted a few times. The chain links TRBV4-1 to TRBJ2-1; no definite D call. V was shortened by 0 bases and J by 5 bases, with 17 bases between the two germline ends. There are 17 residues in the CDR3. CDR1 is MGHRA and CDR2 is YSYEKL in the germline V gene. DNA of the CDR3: TGCGCCAGCAGCCAAGAGCGAGGTACCGGCTTACACAATGAGCAGTTCTTC. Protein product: CASSQERGTGLHNEQFF.

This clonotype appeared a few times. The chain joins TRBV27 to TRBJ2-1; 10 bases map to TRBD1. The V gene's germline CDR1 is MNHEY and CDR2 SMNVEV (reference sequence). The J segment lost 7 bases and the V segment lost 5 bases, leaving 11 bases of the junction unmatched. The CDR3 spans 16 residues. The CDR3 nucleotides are TGTGCCAGCAGTGCCCCGGGACAGGGGATGCGTAATGAGCAGTTCTTC. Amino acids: CASSAPGQGMRNEQFF.

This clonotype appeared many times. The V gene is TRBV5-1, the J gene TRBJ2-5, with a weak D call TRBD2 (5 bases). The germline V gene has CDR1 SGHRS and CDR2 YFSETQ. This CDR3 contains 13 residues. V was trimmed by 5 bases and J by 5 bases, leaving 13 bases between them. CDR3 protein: CASSSTGWETQYF. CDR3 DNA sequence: TGCGCCAGCAGTTCGACGGGGTGGGAGACCCAGTACTTC.

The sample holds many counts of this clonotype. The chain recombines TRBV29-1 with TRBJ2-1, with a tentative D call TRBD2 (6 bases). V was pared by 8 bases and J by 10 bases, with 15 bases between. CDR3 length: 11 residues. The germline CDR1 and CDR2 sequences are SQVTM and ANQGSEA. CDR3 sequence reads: CSLGGINEQFF. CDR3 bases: TGCAGCCTTGGGGGGATAAACGAGCAGTTCTTC.

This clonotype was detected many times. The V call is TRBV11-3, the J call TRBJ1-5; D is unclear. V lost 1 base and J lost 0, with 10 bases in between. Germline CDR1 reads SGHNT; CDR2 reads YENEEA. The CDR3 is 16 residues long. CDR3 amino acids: CASSLVGRYSNQPQHF. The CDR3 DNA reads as TGTGCCAGCAGCTTAGTAGGGAGGTATAGCAATCAGCCCCAGCATTTT.

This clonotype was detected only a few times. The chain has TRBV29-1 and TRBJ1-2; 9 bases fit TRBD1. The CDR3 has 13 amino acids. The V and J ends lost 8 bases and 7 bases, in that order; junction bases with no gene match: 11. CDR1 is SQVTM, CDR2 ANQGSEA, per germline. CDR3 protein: CSTRTGASSGYTF. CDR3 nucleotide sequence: TGCAGCACCCGGACAGGGGCCTCCTCTGGCTACACCTTC.

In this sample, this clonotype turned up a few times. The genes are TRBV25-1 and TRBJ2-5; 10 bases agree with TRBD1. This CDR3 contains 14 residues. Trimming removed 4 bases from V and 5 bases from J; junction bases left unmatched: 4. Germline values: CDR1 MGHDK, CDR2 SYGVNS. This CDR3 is CASSVGQGSETQYF. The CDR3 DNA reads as TGTGCCAGCAGTGTGGGACAGGGGAGCGAGACCCAGTACTTC.

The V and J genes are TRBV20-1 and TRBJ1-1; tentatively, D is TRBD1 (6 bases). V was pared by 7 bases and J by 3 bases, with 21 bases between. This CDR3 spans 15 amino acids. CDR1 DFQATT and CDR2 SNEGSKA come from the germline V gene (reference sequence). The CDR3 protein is CSVDGGQLEDTEAFF. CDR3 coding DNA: TGCAGTGTTGACGGGGGCCAATTAGAGGACACTGAAGCTTTCTTT.

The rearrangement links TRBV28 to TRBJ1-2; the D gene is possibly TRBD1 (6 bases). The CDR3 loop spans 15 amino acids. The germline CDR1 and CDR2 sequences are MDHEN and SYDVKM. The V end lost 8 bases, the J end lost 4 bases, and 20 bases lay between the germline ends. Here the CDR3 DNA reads TGTGCCAGCGGGGTCCGGACAGTGGGCAGCTATGGCTACACCTTC. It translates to CASGVRTVGSYGYTF.

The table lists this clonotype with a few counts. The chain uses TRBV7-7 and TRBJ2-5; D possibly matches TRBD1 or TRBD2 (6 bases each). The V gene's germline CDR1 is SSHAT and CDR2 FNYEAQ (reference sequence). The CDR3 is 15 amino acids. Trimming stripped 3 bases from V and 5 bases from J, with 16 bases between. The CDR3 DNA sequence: TGTGCCAGCAGCTTCCAGCCGGGGGCAAGTGAGACCCAGTACTTC. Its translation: CASSFQPGASETQYF.

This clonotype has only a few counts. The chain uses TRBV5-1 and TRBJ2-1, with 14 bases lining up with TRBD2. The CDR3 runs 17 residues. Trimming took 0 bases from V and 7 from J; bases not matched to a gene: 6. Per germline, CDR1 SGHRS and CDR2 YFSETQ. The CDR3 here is CASSLGSGLAGVNEQFF. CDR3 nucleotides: TGCGCCAGCAGCTTGGGATCGGGACTAGCGGGAGTAAATGAGCAGTTCTTC.

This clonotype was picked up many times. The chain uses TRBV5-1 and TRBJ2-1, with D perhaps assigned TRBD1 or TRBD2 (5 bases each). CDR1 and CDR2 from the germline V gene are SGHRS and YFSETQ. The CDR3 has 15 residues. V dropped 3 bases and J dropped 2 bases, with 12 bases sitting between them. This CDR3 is CASSSGTQTYNEQFF. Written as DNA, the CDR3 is TGCGCCAGCAGCTCCGGGACCCAGACCTACAATGAGCAGTTCTTC.

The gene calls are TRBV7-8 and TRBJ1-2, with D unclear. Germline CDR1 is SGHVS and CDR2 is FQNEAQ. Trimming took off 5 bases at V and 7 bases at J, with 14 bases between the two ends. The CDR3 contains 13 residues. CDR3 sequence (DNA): TGTGCCAGCAGCCCGGAGGTGGTCGGTGGCTACACCTTC. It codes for CASSPEVVGGYTF.

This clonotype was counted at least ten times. The CDR3 DNA reads as TGTGCCAGCAGTAGGACGGAGGGGACTGAAGCTTTCTTT. As protein: CASSRTEGTEAFF. The chain carries TRBV2 and TRBJ1-1; weak D call: TRBD1 (5 bases). Germline V gene sequence: CDR1 SNHLY, CDR2 FYNNEI. This CDR3 is 13 amino acids long. Trimming pared 5 bases from V and 5 bases from J, leaving 12 bases between.

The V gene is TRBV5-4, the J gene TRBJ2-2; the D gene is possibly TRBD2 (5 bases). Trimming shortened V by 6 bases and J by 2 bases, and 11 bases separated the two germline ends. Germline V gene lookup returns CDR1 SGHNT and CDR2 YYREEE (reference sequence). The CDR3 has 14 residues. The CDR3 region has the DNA TGTGCCAGCACCGCGGGCCTAAACACCGGGGAGCTGTTTTTT. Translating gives CASTAGLNTGELFF.